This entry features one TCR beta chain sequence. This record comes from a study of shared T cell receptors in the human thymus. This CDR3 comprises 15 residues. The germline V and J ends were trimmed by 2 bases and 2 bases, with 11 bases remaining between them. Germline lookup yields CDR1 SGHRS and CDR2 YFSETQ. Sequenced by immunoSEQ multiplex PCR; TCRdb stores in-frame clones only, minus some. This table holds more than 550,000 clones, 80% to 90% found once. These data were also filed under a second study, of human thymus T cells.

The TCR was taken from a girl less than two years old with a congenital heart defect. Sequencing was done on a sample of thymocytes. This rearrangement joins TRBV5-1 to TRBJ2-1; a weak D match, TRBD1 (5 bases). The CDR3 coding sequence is TGCGCCAGCAGCTTCGCCAGGGTCCCCTACAATGAGCAGTTCTTC. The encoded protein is CASSFARVPYNEQFF. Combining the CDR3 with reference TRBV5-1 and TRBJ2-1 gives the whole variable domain KAGVTQTPRYLIKTRGQQVTLSCSPISGHRSVSWYQQTPGQGLQFLFEYFSETQRNKGNFPGRFSGRQFSNSRSEMNVSTLELGDSALYLCASSFARVPYNEQFFGPGTRLTVL.